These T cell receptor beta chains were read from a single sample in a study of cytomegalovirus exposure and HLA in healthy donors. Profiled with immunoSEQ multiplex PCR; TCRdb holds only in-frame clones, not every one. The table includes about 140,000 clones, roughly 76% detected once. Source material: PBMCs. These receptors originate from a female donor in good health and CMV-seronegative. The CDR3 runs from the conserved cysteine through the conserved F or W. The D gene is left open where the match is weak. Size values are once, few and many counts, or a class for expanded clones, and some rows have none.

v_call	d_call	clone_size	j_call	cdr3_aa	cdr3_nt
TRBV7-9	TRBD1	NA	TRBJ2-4	CASSHTTDRGRFENIQYF	TGTGCCAGCAGCCATACCACCGACAGGGGGCGGTTTGAAAACATTCAGTACTTC
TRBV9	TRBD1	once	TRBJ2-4	CASSQGVAKNIQYF	TGTGCCAGCAGCCAGGGGGTAGCCAAAAACATTCAGTACTTC
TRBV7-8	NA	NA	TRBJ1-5	CASSTSQRGGGNQPQHF	TGTGCCAGCAGCACAAGTCAGCGGGGGGGAGGCAATCAGCCCCAGCATTTT
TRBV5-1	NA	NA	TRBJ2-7	CASSGRLDRPYEQYF	TGCGCCAGCAGCGGGCGACTAGATAGACCTTACGAGCAGTACTTC
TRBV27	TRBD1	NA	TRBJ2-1	CASTVPGQGTHEQFF	TGTGCCAGCACCGTTCCGGGACAGGGGACCCATGAGCAGTTCTTC
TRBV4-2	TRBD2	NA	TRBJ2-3	CASSQVGAGGRDTQYF	TGTGCCAGCAGCCAAGTCGGAGCGGGAGGGCGAGATACGCAGTATTTT
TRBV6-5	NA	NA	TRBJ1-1	CASIRESGGTEAFF	TGTGCCAGCATCCGAGAATCGGGGGGCACTGAAGCTTTCTTT
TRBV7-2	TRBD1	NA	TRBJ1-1	CASTGRGRPGTEAFF	TGTGCCAGCACCGGGAGGGGGCGGCCCGGGACTGAAGCTTTCTTT
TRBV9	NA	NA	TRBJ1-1	CASSAPGYTEAFF	TGTGCCAGCAGCGCTCCAGGGTACACTGAAGCTTTCTTT
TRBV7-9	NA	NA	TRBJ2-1	CASRELNEQFF	TGTGCCAGCAGGGAGTTGAACGAGCAGTTCTTC
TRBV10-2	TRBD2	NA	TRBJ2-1	CASGSSYNEQFF	TGCGCTAGCGGGAGCTCCTACAATGAGCAGTTCTTC
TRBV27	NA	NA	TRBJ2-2	CASGYRVTSGELFF	TGTGCCAGCGGATACAGGGTGACCTCCGGGGAGCTGTTTTTT
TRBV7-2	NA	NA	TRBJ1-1	CASSLDHQSEAFF	TGTGCCAGCAGCTTAGACCATCAGTCTGAAGCTTTCTTT
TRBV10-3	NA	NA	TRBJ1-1	CATLAGGETEAFF	TGTGCCACGCTCGCGGGCGGGGAGACTGAAGCTTTCTTT
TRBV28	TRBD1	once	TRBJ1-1	CASSLWGTGRTEAFF	TGTGCCAGCAGTTTATGGGGGACAGGGAGGACTGAAGCTTTCTTT
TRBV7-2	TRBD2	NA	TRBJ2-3	CASSLDQRGSTDTQYF	TGTGCCAGCAGCTTAGACCAGCGGGGGAGCACAGATACGCAGTATTTT
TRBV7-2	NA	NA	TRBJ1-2	CASSLGSDGLYGYTF	TGTGCCAGCAGCTTAGGGTCCGACGGACTCTATGGCTACACCTTC
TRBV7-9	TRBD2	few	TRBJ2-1	CASSRTSGWDNEQFF	TGTGCCAGCAGCCGGACTAGCGGGTGGGACAATGAGCAGTTCTTC
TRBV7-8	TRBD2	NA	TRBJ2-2	CASSNRGGAAGELFF	TGTGCCAGCAGCAACCGCGGGGGGGCAGCCGGGGAGCTGTTTTTT
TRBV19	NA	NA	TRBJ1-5	CASSIDNSIFGQTNQPQHF	TGTGCCAGTAGTATAGACAATTCTATCTTCGGACAGACGAATCAGCCCCAGCATTTT
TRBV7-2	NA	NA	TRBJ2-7	CASSSQGAVYEQYF	TGTGCCAGCAGTTCACAAGGGGCCGTCTACGAGCAGTACTTC
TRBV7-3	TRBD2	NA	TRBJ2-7	CASSPHSGRAGEQYF	TGTGCCAGCAGCCCTCATAGCGGGAGGGCCGGCGAGCAGTACTTC
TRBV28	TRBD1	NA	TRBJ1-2	CASALPGTGFGYTF	TGTGCCAGCGCTCTGCCCGGGACAGGGTTTGGCTACACCTTC
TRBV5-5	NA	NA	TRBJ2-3	CASSDVPGQRDTQYF	TGTGCCAGCAGCGATGTCCCGGGACAACGCGATACGCAGTATTTT